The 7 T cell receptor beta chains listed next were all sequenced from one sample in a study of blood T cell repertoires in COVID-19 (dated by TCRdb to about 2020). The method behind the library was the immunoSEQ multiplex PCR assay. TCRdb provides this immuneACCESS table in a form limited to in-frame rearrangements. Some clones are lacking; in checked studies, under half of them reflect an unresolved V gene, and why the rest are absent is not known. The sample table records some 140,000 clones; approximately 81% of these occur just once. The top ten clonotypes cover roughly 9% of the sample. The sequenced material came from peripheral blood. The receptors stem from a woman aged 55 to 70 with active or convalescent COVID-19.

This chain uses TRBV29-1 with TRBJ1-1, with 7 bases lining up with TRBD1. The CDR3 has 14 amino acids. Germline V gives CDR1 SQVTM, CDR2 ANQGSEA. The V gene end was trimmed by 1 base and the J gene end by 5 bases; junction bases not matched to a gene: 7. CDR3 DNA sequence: TGCAGCGTTGAAGGTCGGACAGGTGGGACTGAAGCTTTCTTT. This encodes CSVEGRTGGTEAFF.

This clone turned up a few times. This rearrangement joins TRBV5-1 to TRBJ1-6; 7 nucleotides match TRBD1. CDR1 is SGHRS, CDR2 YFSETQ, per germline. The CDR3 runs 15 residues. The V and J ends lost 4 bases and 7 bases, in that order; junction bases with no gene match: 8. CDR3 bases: TGCGCCAGCAGCGGAGGGACAGCCTTAAATTCACCCCTCCACTTT. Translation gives CASSGGTALNSPLHF.

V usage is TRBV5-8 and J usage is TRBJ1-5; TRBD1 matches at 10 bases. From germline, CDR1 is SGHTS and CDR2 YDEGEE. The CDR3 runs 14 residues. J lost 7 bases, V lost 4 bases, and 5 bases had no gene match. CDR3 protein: CASSHGTGDQPQHF. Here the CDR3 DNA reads TGTGCCAGCAGCCACGGGACAGGGGACCAGCCCCAGCATTTT. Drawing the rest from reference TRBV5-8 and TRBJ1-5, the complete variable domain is EAGVTQSPTHLIKTRGQQATLRCSPISGHTSVYWYQQALGLGLQFLLWYDEGEERNRGNFPPRFSGRQFPNYSSELNVNALELEDSALYLCASSHGTGDQPQHFGDGTRLSIL.

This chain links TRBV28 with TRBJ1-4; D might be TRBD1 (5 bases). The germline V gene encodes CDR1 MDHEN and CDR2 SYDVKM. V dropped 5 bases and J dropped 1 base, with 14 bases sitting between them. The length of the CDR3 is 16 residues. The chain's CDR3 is CASSTLGRGTNEKLFF. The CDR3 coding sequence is TGTGCCAGCAGTACCTTAGGGAGGGGAACTAATGAAAAACTGTTTTTT.

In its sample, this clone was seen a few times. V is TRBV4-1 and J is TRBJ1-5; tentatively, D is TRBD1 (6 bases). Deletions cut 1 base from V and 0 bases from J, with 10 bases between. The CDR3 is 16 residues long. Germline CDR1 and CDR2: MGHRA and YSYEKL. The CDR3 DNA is TGCGCCAGCAGCCAAGGAGCAGGGGTTAGCAATCAGCCCCAGCATTTT. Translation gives CASSQGAGVSNQPQHF.

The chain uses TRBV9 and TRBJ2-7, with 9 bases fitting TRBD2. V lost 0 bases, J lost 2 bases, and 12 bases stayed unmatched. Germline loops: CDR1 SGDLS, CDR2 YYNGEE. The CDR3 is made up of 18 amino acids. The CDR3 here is CASSVGKGVTSGAYEQYF. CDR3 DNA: TGTGCCAGCAGCGTAGGGAAAGGAGTGACTAGCGGTGCCTACGAGCAGTACTTC.

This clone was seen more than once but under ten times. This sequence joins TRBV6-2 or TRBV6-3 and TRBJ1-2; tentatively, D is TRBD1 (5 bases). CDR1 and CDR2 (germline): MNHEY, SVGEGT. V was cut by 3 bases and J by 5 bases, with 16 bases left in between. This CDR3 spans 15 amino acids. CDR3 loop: CASSYTQGGVYGYTF. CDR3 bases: TGTGCCAGCAGTTATACGCAGGGAGGTGTGTATGGCTACACCTTC.